Presented here are 17 T cell receptor beta chains from one specimen sequenced in a study of cytomegalovirus exposure and HLA in healthy donors. The repertoire was sequenced with immunoSEQ multiplex PCR; TCRdb's copy has only in-frame clones and lacks some. The sample contains about 400,000 clones, approximately 90% of which appear only once. Sequenced: PBMCs. These receptors were collected from a woman aged 18-35 years in good health and CMV-seronegative.

This chain joins TRBV30 and TRBJ1-2; 7 bases fit TRBD1. Losses at the gene ends were 0 bases for V and 3 bases for J; bases not matched to a gene: 1. CDR1 is GTSNPN and CDR2 is SVGIG in the germline V gene (reference sequence). The CDR3 is 13 amino acids. CDR3 nucleotides: TGTGCCTGGAGTGTAGGGGGCCACTATGGCTACACCTTC. Encoded protein: CAWSVGGHYGYTF. Together with reference TRBV30 and TRBJ1-2, the CDR3 gives the full variable domain: SQTIHQWPATLVQPVGSPLSLECTVEGTSNPNLYWYRQAAGRGLQLLFYSVGIGQISSEVPQNLSASRPQDRQFILSSKKLLLSDSGFYLCAWSVGGHYGYTFGSGTRLTVV.

The chain couples TRBV6-6 to TRBJ2-2; 8 bases map to TRBD2. V lost 8 bases to trimming and J lost 1 base; unmatched junction nucleotides: 6. The germline gives CDR1 MNHNY, CDR2 SVGAGI (reference sequence). The CDR3 loop spans 15 amino acids. The CDR3 region is CASATGGKNTGELFF. CDR3 nucleotides: TGTGCCAGCGCGACGGGGGGGAAGAACACCGGGGAGCTGTTTTTT.

The chain couples TRBV9 to TRBJ1-3; possibly TRBD1 for D (6 bases). This CDR3 is built from 16 residues. Trimming removed 0 bases from V and 4 bases from J, with 14 bases in between. The germline V gene encodes CDR1 SGDLS and CDR2 YYNGEE. This CDR3 reads CASSVGQGMAGNTIYF. CDR3 nucleotide sequence: TGTGCCAGCAGCGTAGGGCAGGGGATGGCGGGAAACACCATATATTTT.

The J gene is TRBJ2-1, the V gene TRBV7-3, with D tentatively TRBD1 (5 bases). The length of the CDR3 is 14 residues. Trimming left V 2 bases short and J 5 bases short, with 10 bases between. Germline V lookup: CDR1 SGHTA, CDR2 FQGTGA. The CDR3 DNA is TGTGCCAGCAGCTTAGCAGGGATTAACAATGAGCAGTTCTTC. This gives the protein CASSLAGINNEQFF.

The CDR3 protein is CASSDGTGGTYEQYF. CDR3 nucleotides: TGTGCCAGCAGCGATGGGACAGGGGGTACCTACGAGCAGTACTTC. The chain uses TRBV9 and TRBJ2-7; 11 bases are a match to TRBD1. V was pared by 3 bases and J by 2 bases, with 4 bases of the junction left unmatched. The CDR3 contains 15 residues. CDR1 is SGDLS and CDR2 is YYNGEE in the germline V gene.

About this clone itself: The same CDR3 is also encoded by other DNA sequences in this sample. The chain carries TRBV29-1 and TRBJ2-7; 7 nucleotides line up with TRBD1. V gave up 4 bases and J gave up 2 bases; unmatched junction bases: 2. The germline V gene encodes CDR1 SQVTM and CDR2 ANQGSEA. CDR3 size: 12 residues. The CDR3 sequence is CSVATGTYEQYF. The CDR3 DNA is TGCAGCGTTGCGACAGGGACCTACGAGCAGTACTTC.

This clone was seen only once. The chain employs TRBV7-9 and TRBJ2-1, with 13 nucleotides matching TRBD2. V was pared by 1 base and J by 10 bases, with 4 bases of the junction left unmatched. The CDR3 spans 15 residues. Per germline, CDR1 SEHNR and CDR2 FQNEAQ (reference sequence). The CDR3: CASSLGGLAGMEQFF. Written as DNA, the CDR3 is TGTGCCAGCAGCTTAGGGGGACTAGCGGGAATGGAGCAGTTCTTC.

V gene TRBV27 combines with J gene TRBJ1-3; TRBD1 matches at 12 bases. The germline CDR1 and CDR2 sequences are MNHEY and SMNVEV (reference sequence). CDR3 length: 15 amino acids. Germline trimming cut 2 bases from V and 6 bases from J; bases unmatched to any gene: 2. CDR3 coding DNA: TGTGCCAGCAGTTTAGCGGGACAGGGGGCAAACACCATATATTTT. This translates into CASSLAGQGANTIYF.

This chain connects TRBV7-8 to TRBJ1-1; no clear D gene. This CDR3 is built from 15 residues. Germline V gives CDR1 SGHVS, CDR2 FQNEAQ. V lost 2 bases and J lost 0, with 10 bases in between. CDR3 sequence (DNA): TGTGCCAGCAGCTTAAATCGCAGAATGAACACTGAAGCTTTCTTT. Translation: CASSLNRRMNTEAFF.

The V gene is TRBV30, the J gene TRBJ1-1; TRBD1 matches 7 bases. V lost 2 bases and J lost 1; bases outside the gene matches: 4. Germline V gene sequence: CDR1 GTSNPN, CDR2 SVGIG (reference sequence). The CDR3 is 14 amino acids. CDR3 sequence (DNA): TGTGCCTGGAGTAGATGGACAGGGAACACTGAAGCTTTCTTT. As protein: CAWSRWTGNTEAFF.

On this clone: The sample has other DNA sequences that encode this CDR3 too. The chain joins TRBV6-4 to TRBJ2-3; 7 bases match TRBD1. Looked up from germline, CDR1 is MRHNA and CDR2 is SNTAGT. The trim removed 2 bases at V and 3 bases at J, leaving 2 bases unmatched. The CDR3 has 14 residues. The CDR3 here is CASSDAGGTDTQYF. The CDR3 DNA sequence: TGTGCCAGCAGTGACGCAGGGGGAACAGATACGCAGTATTTT.

This rearrangement joins TRBV7-8 to TRBJ2-7; D unclear. The CDR3 extends over 13 amino acids. The germline V gene has CDR1 SGHVS and CDR2 FQNEAQ. Trimming took off 3 bases at V and 2 bases at J, with 8 bases between the two ends. The CDR3 nucleotides read TGTGCCAGCAGCTTCTCTAGAACCTACGAGCAGTACTTC. Its protein is CASSFSRTYEQYF.

This clone was found a few times. CDR3 amino acids: CASSMTGGWNEQFF. The DNA for the CDR3 is TGTGCCAGCAGCATGACAGGGGGCTGGAATGAGCAGTTCTTC. V usage is TRBV16 and J usage is TRBJ2-1; 10 bases are a match to TRBD1. Germline V gene lookup returns CDR1 KGHSY and CDR2 FQNENV. After removal of 5 bases from V and 7 bases from J, the junction contained 5 bases not matched to a gene. CDR3 size: 14 residues. The variable domain in full, with the rest retrieved from reference TRBV16 and TRBJ2-1, is GEEVAQTPKHLVRGEGQKAKLYCAPIKGHSYVFWYQQVLKNEFKFLISFQNENVFDETGMPKERFSAKCLPNSPCSLEIQATKLEDSAVYFCASSMTGGWNEQFFGPGTRLTVL.

V is TRBV7-8 and J is TRBJ1-2, with 7 bases fitting TRBD1. This CDR3 has 15 amino acids. V trimming: 5 bases; J trimming: 0 bases; junction bases outside the gene matches: 6. Germline CDR1 is SGHVS and CDR2 is FQNEAQ. The CDR3 loop reads CASSPRGTANYGYTF. The CDR3 nucleotides read TGTGCCAGCAGCCCGCGCGGGACAGCTAACTATGGCTACACCTTC.

This clone was counted a few times. The chain couples TRBV5-6 to TRBJ1-6; 7 bases match TRBD1. Germline V lookup: CDR1 SGHDT, CDR2 YYEEEE. V shed 7 bases and J 8 bases; nucleotides not matched to a gene: 9. The length of the CDR3 is 14 residues. The CDR3 DNA follows: TGTGCCAGCTTTGGGACAGTAATTGATTCACCCCTCCACTTT. The encoded protein is CASFGTVIDSPLHF.

The CDR3 DNA reads TGTGCCAGCAGTTCCGGAAGGAGACGAATTCAAAATGAGCAGTTCTTC. Translating gives CASSSGRRRIQNEQFF. This chain uses TRBV6-6 with TRBJ2-1; D is unclear. Trimming removed 4 bases at V and 7 bases at J, with 20 bases between. The CDR3 extends over 16 amino acids. Per germline, CDR1 MNHNY and CDR2 SVGAGI (reference sequence).

The table lists this clone with a count of one. The V call is TRBV7-9, the J call TRBJ1-4; 7 nucleotides align to TRBD1. From germline, CDR1 is SEHNR and CDR2 FQNEAQ (reference sequence). V shed 1 base and J 6 bases; nucleotides not matched to a gene: 14. The CDR3 is 18 residues long. The CDR3 DNA reads TGTGCCAGCAGCTTAGTGGGGCACCAGGGGGAAGAGGATGAAAAACTGTTTTTT. This sequence encodes CASSLVGHQGEEDEKLFF.